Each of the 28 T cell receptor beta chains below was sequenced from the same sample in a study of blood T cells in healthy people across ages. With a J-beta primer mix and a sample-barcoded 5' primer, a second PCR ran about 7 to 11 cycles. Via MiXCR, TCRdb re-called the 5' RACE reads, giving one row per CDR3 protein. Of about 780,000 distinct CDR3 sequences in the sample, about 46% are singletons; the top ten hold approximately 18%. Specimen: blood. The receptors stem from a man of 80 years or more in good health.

CDR3 sequence reads: CASSQAGGRGAYEQYF. CDR3 bases: TGTGCCAGCAGCCAAGCAGGCGGTAGGGGCGCCTACGAGCAGTACTTC. The chain is built from TRBV4-2 and TRBJ2-7; the D gene is possibly TRBD1 (5 bases). V lost 1 base and J 2 bases, leaving 15 bases between the germline ends. CDR3 length: 16 residues. Germline V lookup: CDR1 LGHNA, CDR2 YNFKEQ.

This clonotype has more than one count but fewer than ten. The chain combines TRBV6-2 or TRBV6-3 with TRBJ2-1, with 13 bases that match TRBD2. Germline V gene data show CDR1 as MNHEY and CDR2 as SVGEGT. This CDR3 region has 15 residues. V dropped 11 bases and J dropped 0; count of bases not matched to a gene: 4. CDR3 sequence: CACGLAGASYNEQFF. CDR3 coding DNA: TGTGCCTGTGGACTAGCGGGAGCCTCCTACAATGAGCAGTTCTTC.

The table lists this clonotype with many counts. Here the CDR3 DNA reads TGTGCCATCATGCGGGGAAATGAGGAGACCCAGTACTTC. Encoded protein: CAIMRGNEETQYF. The V and J genes are TRBV10-3 and TRBJ2-5; TRBD2 is a possible D gene (6 bases). V lost 7 bases and J 5 bases, leaving 14 bases between the germline ends. From germline, CDR1 is ENHRY and CDR2 SYGVKD. The CDR3 extends over 13 amino acids.

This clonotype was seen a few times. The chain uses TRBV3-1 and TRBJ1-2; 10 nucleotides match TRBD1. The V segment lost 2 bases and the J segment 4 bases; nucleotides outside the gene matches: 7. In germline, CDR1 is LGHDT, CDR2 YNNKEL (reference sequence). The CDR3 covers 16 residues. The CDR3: CASSQPRTGGFYGYTF. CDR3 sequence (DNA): TGTGCCAGCAGCCAACCTAGGACAGGGGGTTTCTATGGCTACACCTTC.

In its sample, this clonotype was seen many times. The CDR3 DNA sequence: TGCAGCGTTGAAACAGGAGGGGGCTATGGCTACACCTTC. Amino acids: CSVETGGGYGYTF. J is TRBJ1-2 and V is TRBV29-1; D may be TRBD1 (6 bases). CDR3 length: 13 amino acids. Germline V CDR1 and CDR2: SQVTM, ANQGSEA. The V end lost 2 bases, the J end lost 4 bases, and 11 bases lay between the germline ends.

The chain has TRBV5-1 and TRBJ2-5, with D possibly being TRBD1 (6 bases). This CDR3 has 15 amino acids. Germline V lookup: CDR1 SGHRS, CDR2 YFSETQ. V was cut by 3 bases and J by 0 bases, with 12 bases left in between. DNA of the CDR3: TGCGCCAGCAGCTCACTCGGGACACACCAAGAGACCCAGTACTTC. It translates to CASSSLGTHQETQYF.

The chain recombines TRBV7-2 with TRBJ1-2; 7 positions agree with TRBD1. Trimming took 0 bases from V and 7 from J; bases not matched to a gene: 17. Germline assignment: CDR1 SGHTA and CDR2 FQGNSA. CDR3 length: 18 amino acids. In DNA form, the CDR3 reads TGTGCCAGCAGCTTAGCGTGGAAAACAGGGGCCGGGGGGGGTGGCTACACCTTC. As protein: CASSLAWKTGAGGGGYTF.

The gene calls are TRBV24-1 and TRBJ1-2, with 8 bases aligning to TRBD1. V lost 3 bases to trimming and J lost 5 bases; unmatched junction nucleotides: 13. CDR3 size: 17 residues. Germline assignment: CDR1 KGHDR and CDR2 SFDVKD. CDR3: CATSDEGRTGSLYGYTF. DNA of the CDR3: TGTGCCACCAGTGATGAAGGGAGGACAGGGTCATTGTATGGCTACACCTTC.

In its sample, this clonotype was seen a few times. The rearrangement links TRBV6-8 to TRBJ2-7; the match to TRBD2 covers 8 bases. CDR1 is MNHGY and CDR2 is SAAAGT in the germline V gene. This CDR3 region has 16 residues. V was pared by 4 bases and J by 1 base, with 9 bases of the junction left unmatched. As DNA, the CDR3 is TGTGCCAGCAGTTTCAACGATACTAGCGGTTCCTACGAGCAGTACTTC. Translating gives CASSFNDTSGSYEQYF.

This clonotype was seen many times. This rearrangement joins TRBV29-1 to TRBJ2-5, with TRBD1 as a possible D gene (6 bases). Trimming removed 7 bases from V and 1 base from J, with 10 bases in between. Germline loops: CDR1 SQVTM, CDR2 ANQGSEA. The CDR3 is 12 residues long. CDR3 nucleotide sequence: TGCAGCGGTGGGGGCCTCCAAGAGACCCAGTACTTC. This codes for CSGGGLQETQYF.

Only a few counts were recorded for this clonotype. In nucleotides, the CDR3 is TGCAGTGCTAGTACAGGCCAGGAGGATTCACCCCTCCACTTT. Translated: CSASTGQEDSPLHF. The chain joins TRBV20-1 to TRBJ1-6, with a weak D call TRBD1 (5 bases). Trimming took off 3 bases at V and 8 bases at J, with 14 bases between the two ends. Germline V lookup: CDR1 DFQATT, CDR2 SNEGSKA (reference sequence). CDR3 size: 14 residues.

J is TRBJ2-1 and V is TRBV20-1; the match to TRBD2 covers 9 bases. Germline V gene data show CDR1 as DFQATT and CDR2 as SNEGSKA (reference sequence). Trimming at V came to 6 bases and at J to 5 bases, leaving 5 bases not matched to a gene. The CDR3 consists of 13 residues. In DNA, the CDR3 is TGCAGTGCCACGACTAGCGGCGACAATGAGCAGTTCTTC. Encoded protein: CSATTSGDNEQFF.

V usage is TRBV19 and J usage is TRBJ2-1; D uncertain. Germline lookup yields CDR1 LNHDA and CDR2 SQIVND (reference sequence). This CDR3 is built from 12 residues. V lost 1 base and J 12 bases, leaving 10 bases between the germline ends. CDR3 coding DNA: TGTGCCAGTAGTATAGTGGACGAGCGGCAGTTCTTC. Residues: CASSIVDERQFF. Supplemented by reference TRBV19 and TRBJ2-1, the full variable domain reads DGGITQSPKYLFRKEGQNVTLSCEQNLNHDAMYWYRQDPGQGLRLIYYSQIVNDFQKGDIAEGYSVSREKKESFPLTVTSAQKNPTAFYLCASSIVDERQFFGPGTRLTVL.

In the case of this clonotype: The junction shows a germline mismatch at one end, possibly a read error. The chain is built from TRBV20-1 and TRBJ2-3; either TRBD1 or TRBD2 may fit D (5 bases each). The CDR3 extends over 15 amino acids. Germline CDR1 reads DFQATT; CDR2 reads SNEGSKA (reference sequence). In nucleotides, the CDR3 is TGCAGTGCTATCCCGGGACGAGCGGCAGCAGATACACAGTATTTT. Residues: CSAIPGRAAADTQYF.

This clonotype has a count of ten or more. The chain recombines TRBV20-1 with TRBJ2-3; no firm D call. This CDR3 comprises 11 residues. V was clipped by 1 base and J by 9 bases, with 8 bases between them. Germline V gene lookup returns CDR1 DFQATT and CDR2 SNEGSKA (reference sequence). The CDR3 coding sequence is TGCAGTGCTAGAGTAGCCGAAACGCAGTATTTT. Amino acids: CSARVAETQYF.

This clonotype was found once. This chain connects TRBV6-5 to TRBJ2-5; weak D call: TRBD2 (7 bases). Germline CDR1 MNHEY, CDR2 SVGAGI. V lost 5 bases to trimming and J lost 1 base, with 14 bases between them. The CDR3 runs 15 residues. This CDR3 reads CASSRGALVQETQYF. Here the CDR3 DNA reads TGTGCCAGCAGTCGGGGGGCATTGGTCCAAGAGACCCAGTACTTC.

The CDR3 loop reads CASSQPDRASNGYTF. The CDR3 DNA reads TGCGCCAGCAGCCAACCGGACCGTGCTTCTAATGGCTACACCTTC. The chain joins TRBV4-3 to TRBJ1-2; D is undetermined. V shed 2 bases and J shed 6 bases, with 16 bases lying between them. This CDR3 is built from 15 residues. Per the germline V gene, CDR1 is LGHNA and CDR2 is YSLEER.

The CDR3: CASSLIFSGNNEQFF. CDR3 coding DNA: TGTGCCAGCAGCTTAATATTTAGCGGAAACAATGAGCAGTTCTTC. The chain recombines TRBV7-3 with TRBJ2-1; TRBD2 might be the D (6 bases). The V gene lost 1 base and the J gene lost 5 bases, with 12 bases spanning the gap. Germline values: CDR1 SGHTA, CDR2 FQGTGA. The length of the CDR3 is 15 residues.

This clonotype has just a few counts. The CDR3 protein is CSVEVGEGLYNEQFF. The DNA of the CDR3 is TGCAGCGTTGAAGTTGGGGAGGGCCTCTACAATGAGCAGTTCTTC. The genes are TRBV29-1 and TRBJ2-1; TRBD2 aligns across 7 bases. The CDR3 has 15 residues. In germline, CDR1 is SQVTM, CDR2 ANQGSEA. The ends lost 1 base at V and 3 bases at J; junction bases unmatched: 6.

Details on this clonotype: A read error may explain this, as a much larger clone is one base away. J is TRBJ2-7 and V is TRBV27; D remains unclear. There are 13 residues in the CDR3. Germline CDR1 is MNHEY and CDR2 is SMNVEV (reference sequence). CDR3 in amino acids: CASSPLSSCEQYF. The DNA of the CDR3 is TGTGCCAGCAGTCCACTTAGCTCCTGCGAGCAGTACTTC.

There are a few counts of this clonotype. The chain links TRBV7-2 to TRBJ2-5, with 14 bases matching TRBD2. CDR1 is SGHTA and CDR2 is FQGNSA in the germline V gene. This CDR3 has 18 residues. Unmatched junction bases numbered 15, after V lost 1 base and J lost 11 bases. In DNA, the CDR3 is TGTGCCAGCAGCTTAGAGACTAGCGGGAGGGTAACCTACAATGAGCAGTACTTC. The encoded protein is CASSLETSGRVTYNEQYF.

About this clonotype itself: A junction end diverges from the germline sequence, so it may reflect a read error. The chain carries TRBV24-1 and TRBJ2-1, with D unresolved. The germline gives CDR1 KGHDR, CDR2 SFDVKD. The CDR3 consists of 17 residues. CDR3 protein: CATGDSKVKSSYNEQFF. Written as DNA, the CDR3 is TGTGCCACCGGTGATTCGAAGGTGAAGAGCTCCTACAATGAGCAGTTCTTC.

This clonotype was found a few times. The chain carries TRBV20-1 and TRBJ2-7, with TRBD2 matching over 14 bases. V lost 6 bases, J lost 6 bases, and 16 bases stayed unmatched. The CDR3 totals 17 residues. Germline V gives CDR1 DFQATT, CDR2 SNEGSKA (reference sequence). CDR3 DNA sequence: TGCAGTGCCCTCTCGGGACTAGCGGGGGTAGCTCCTGGCGAGCAGTACTTC. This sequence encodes CSALSGLAGVAPGEQYF.

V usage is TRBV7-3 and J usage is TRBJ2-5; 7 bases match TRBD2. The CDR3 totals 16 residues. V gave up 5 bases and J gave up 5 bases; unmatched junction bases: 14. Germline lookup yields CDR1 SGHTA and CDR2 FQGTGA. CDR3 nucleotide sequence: TGTGCCAGCAGCCGCTTCGGCGCGGGAGTGGGGGAGACCCAGTACTTC. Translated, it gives CASSRFGAGVGETQYF.

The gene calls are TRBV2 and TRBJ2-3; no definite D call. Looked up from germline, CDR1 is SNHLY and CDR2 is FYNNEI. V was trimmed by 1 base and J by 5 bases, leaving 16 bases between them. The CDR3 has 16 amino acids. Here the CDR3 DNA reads TGTGCCAGCAGTGAAGAATTAAGTTCTTATGGAGATACGCAGTATTTT. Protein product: CASSEELSSYGDTQYF. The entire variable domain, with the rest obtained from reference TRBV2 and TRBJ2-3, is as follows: EPEVTQTPSHQVTQMGQEVILRCVPISNHLYFYWYRQILGQKVEFLVSFYNNEISEKSEIFDDQFSVERPDGSNFTLKIRSTKLEDSAMYFCASSEELSSYGDTQYFGPGTRLTVL.

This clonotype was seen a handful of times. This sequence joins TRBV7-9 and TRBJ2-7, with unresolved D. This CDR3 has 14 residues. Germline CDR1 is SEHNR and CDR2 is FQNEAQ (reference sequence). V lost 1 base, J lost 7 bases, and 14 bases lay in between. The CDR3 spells CASSLGVWPTEQYF. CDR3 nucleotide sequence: TGTGCCAGCAGCTTAGGGGTATGGCCTACGGAGCAGTACTTC.

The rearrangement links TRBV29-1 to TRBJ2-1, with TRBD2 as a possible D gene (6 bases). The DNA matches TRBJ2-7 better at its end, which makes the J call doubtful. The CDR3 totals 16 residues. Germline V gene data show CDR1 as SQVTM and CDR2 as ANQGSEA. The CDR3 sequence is CSALPTLGGPYNEQYF. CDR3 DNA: TGCAGCGCCCTCCCCACACTTGGAGGGCCCTACAATGAGCAGTACTTC.

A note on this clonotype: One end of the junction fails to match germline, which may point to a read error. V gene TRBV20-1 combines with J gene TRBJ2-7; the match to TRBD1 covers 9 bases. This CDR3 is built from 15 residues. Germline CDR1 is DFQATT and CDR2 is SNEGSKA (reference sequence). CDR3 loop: CNARGSGTGIYEQYF. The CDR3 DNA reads TGCAATGCTAGAGGCTCCGGGACAGGGATCTACGAGCAGTACTTC.